These T cell receptor beta chains were read from a single sample in a study of identifying expanded T cells in peripheral blood. TCRdb's table, derived via immunoSEQ multiplex PCR, lists solely in-frame clones and lacks some. The top ten hold approximately 3% of the sample, which has 120,000 or so clones, about 80% seen once. The sample taken for sequencing was blood. All receptors come from a person aged 18 to 69 in good health. Both conserved end residues are part of each CDR3. The D gene is left open where the match is weak. Rows give clone size only sometimes, using once, few, many, or a class for an expanded clone.

J gene: TRBJ1-1; clone size: -; D gene: -; V gene: TRBV14; CDR3 protein: CASSQGTEAFF; CDR3 DNA: TGTGCCAGCAGCCAGGGTACTGAAGCTTTCTTT
J gene: TRBJ2-7; clone size: -; D gene: -; V gene: TRBV2; CDR3 protein: CASSSGPTRHEQYF; CDR3 DNA: TGTGCCAGCAGTTCGGGACCAACGAGGCACGAGCAGTACTTC
J gene: TRBJ1-2; clone size: once; D gene: -; V gene: TRBV5-6; CDR3 protein: CASSWTSRSLYGYTF; CDR3 DNA: TGTGCCAGCAGCTGGACATCACGGTCCCTCTATGGCTACACCTTC
J gene: TRBJ1-1; clone size: once; D gene: -; V gene: TRBV2; CDR3 protein: CASSGARTARNTEAFF; CDR3 DNA: TGTGCCAGCAGTGGTGCCCGGACAGCCCGGAACACTGAAGCTTTCTTT
J gene: TRBJ1-4; clone size: once; D gene: -; V gene: TRBV29-1; CDR3 protein: CSARTGRLSEKLFF; CDR3 DNA: TGCAGCGCCCGAACGGGACGGCTGTCTGAAAAACTGTTTTTT
J gene: TRBJ2-6; clone size: -; D gene: -; V gene: TRBV19; CDR3 protein: CASSPQAGANVLTF; CDR3 DNA: TGTGCCAGTAGTCCGCAGGCTGGGGCCAACGTCCTGACTTTC
J gene: TRBJ2-5; clone size: -; D gene: -; V gene: TRBV19; CDR3 protein: CASGPRTQETQYF; CDR3 DNA: TGTGCCAGTGGCCCGCGGACCCAAGAGACCCAGTACTTC
J gene: TRBJ1-2; clone size: -; D gene: -; V gene: TRBV20-1; CDR3 protein: CSAGGRRGYTF; CDR3 DNA: TGCAGTGCGGGGGGAAGAAGAGGCTACACCTTC
J gene: TRBJ1-1; clone size: -; D gene: -; V gene: TRBV19; CDR3 protein: CASSTQRNTEAFF; CDR3 DNA: TGTGCCAGTAGTACCCAGAGGAACACTGAAGCTTTCTTT
J gene: TRBJ2-7; clone size: -; D gene: -; V gene: TRBV10-3; CDR3 protein: CAIGIQGYEQYF; CDR3 DNA: TGTGCCATCGGTATACAGGGCTACGAGCAGTACTTC
J gene: TRBJ1-5; clone size: -; D gene: -; V gene: TRBV2; CDR3 protein: CASSGGLGQPQHF; CDR3 DNA: TGTGCCAGCAGTGGCGGTTTGGGGCAGCCCCAGCATTTT
J gene: TRBJ2-7; clone size: -; D gene: -; V gene: TRBV7-6; CDR3 protein: CASRLDLGEAYEQYF; CDR3 DNA: TGTGCCAGCAGGCTTGACCTGGGAGAGGCTTACGAGCAGTACTTC
J gene: TRBJ2-2; clone size: -; D gene: -; V gene: TRBV29-1; CDR3 protein: CSVDTGELFF; CDR3 DNA: TGCAGCGTTGACACCGGGGAGCTGTTTTTT
J gene: TRBJ2-7; clone size: -; D gene: -; V gene: TRBV5-6; CDR3 protein: CASSRGYEQYF; CDR3 DNA: TGTGCCAGCAGCAGGGGATACGAGCAGTACTTC
J gene: TRBJ1-1; clone size: few; D gene: TRBD1; V gene: TRBV10-1; CDR3 protein: CASSGGTVLTEAFF; CDR3 DNA: TGCGCCAGCAGTGGTGGGACAGTCCTCACTGAAGCTTTCTTT
J gene: TRBJ2-5; clone size: -; D gene: -; V gene: TRBV9; CDR3 protein: CASSVANRETQYF; CDR3 DNA: TGTGCCAGCAGCGTAGCTAATAGGGAGACCCAGTACTTC
J gene: TRBJ2-2; clone size: -; D gene: -; V gene: TRBV6-6; CDR3 protein: CASSFGVTGELFF; CDR3 DNA: TGTGCCAGCAGTTTCGGGGTTACCGGGGAGCTGTTTTTT
J gene: TRBJ1-1; clone size: few; D gene: -; V gene: TRBV29-1; CDR3 protein: CSAEVGATEAFF; CDR3 DNA: TGCAGCGCGGAAGTGGGGGCCACTGAAGCTTTCTTT
J gene: TRBJ2-5; clone size: -; D gene: -; V gene: TRBV7-9; CDR3 protein: CASSLAGIGTQYF; CDR3 DNA: TGTGCCAGCAGCTTAGCAGGAATCGGGACCCAGTACTTC
J gene: TRBJ2-1; clone size: -; D gene: -; V gene: TRBV18; CDR3 protein: CASSPPTVYNEQFF; CDR3 DNA: TGTGCCAGCTCACCACCGACCGTTTACAATGAGCAGTTCTTC
J gene: TRBJ1-6; clone size: once; D gene: -; V gene: TRBV2; CDR3 protein: CASRELSSYNSPLHF; CDR3 DNA: TGTGCCAGCCGGGAGTTGAGCTCCTATAATTCACCCCTCCACTTT
J gene: TRBJ1-2; clone size: few; D gene: -; V gene: TRBV6-1; CDR3 protein: CASKKDLFYGYTF; CDR3 DNA: TGTGCCAGCAAGAAGGACCTATTCTATGGCTACACCTTC
J gene: TRBJ1-1; clone size: -; D gene: TRBD1; V gene: TRBV6-1; CDR3 protein: CASSEGDRGAFF; CDR3 DNA: TGTGCCAGCAGTGAGGGGGACAGGGGAGCTTTCTTT
J gene: TRBJ2-5; clone size: -; D gene: TRBD1; V gene: TRBV15; CDR3 protein: CATSIRQGQETQYF; CDR3 DNA: TGTGCCACCAGCATCCGACAGGGGCAAGAGACCCAGTACTTC
J gene: TRBJ1-2; clone size: -; D gene: -; V gene: TRBV7-2; CDR3 protein: CASSFSADSHYGYTF; CDR3 DNA: TGTGCCAGCAGCTTTAGCGCGGACAGCCACTATGGCTACACCTTC
J gene: TRBJ2-2; clone size: -; D gene: -; V gene: TRBV7-7; CDR3 protein: CASSPSNTGELFF; CDR3 DNA: TGTGCCAGCAGCCCCAGCAACACCGGGGAGCTGTTTTTT
J gene: TRBJ2-7; clone size: -; D gene: -; V gene: TRBV18; CDR3 protein: CASSPPMPAYEQYF; CDR3 DNA: TGTGCCAGCTCACCTCCTATGCCGGCCTACGAGCAGTACTTC
J gene: TRBJ2-3; clone size: -; D gene: TRBD2; V gene: TRBV2; CDR3 protein: CASISTASGLDTQYF; CDR3 DNA: TGTGCCAGCATTAGCACGGCTAGCGGGTTAGATACGCAGTATTTT
J gene: TRBJ1-5; clone size: -; D gene: -; V gene: TRBV5-5; CDR3 protein: CASSLDSNQPQHF; CDR3 DNA: TGTGCCAGCAGCTTGGATAGCAATCAGCCCCAGCATTTT
J gene: TRBJ2-7; clone size: -; D gene: -; V gene: TRBV10-1; CDR3 protein: CASSEDRYSQAYEQYF; CDR3 DNA: TGCGCCAGCAGTGAGGACCGGTATTCGCAGGCCTACGAGCAGTACTTC
J gene: TRBJ1-5; clone size: once; D gene: -; V gene: TRBV5-8; CDR3 protein: CASSYGGRAYSNQPQHF; CDR3 DNA: TGTGCCAGCAGCTACGGGGGGCGGGCTTATAGCAATCAGCCCCAGCATTTT
J gene: TRBJ2-7; clone size: -; D gene: -; V gene: TRBV7-9; CDR3 protein: CASSPINGPPYEQYF; CDR3 DNA: TGTGCCAGCAGCCCCATAAATGGACCACCCTACGAGCAGTACTTC
J gene: TRBJ2-1; clone size: few; D gene: TRBD2; V gene: TRBV7-8; CDR3 protein: CASSLEAGINEQFF; CDR3 DNA: TGTGCCAGCAGCTTAGAAGCGGGGATTAATGAGCAGTTCTTC
J gene: TRBJ1-6; clone size: -; D gene: -; V gene: TRBV4-1; CDR3 protein: CASSQGFRPASYNSPLHF; CDR3 DNA: TGCGCCAGCAGCCAAGGGTTCCGTCCAGCTTCCTATAATTCACCCCTCCACTTT
J gene: TRBJ1-4; clone size: -; D gene: -; V gene: TRBV7-9; CDR3 protein: CASSSYPSLLQVGNEKLFF; CDR3 DNA: TGTGCCAGCAGCTCATACCCCTCCCTCCTACAAGTCGGTAATGAAAAACTGTTTTTT
J gene: TRBJ2-7; clone size: -; D gene: -; V gene: TRBV11-2; CDR3 protein: CASSLRAEGYEQYF; CDR3 DNA: TGTGCCAGCAGCTTACGCGCTGAGGGCTACGAGCAGTACTTC
J gene: TRBJ2-3; clone size: -; D gene: -; V gene: TRBV6-6; CDR3 protein: CASREANADTQYF; CDR3 DNA: TGTGCCAGCAGGGAGGCGAATGCAGATACGCAGTATTTT
J gene: TRBJ2-1; clone size: -; D gene: -; V gene: TRBV2; CDR3 protein: CASSHTTGRQGEQFF; CDR3 DNA: TGTGCCAGCAGTCACACGACGGGGCGTCAAGGTGAGCAGTTCTTC
J gene: TRBJ1-2; clone size: once; D gene: -; V gene: TRBV5-1; CDR3 protein: CASSLVPGQGYGYTF; CDR3 DNA: TGCGCCAGCAGCTTAGTGCCGGGGCAGGGCTATGGCTACACCTTC
J gene: TRBJ1-1; clone size: -; D gene: -; V gene: TRBV18; CDR3 protein: CASSPRQGMNTEAFF; CDR3 DNA: TGTGCCAGCTCACCTCGGCAGGGGATGAACACTGAAGCTTTCTTT
J gene: TRBJ1-2; clone size: -; D gene: -; V gene: TRBV19; CDR3 protein: CASSRAVGVANYGYTF; CDR3 DNA: TGTGCCAGTAGTAGGGCAGTGGGAGTAGCTAACTATGGCTACACCTTC
J gene: TRBJ1-6; clone size: -; D gene: -; V gene: TRBV7-6; CDR3 protein: CASSLYGNSPLHF; CDR3 DNA: TGTGCCAGCAGCTTATATGGGAATTCACCCCTCCACTTT
J gene: TRBJ1-1; clone size: -; D gene: -; V gene: TRBV15; CDR3 protein: CATSSYKGMNTEAFF; CDR3 DNA: TGTGCCACCTCATCGTATAAGGGGATGAACACTGAAGCTTTCTTT
J gene: TRBJ2-5; clone size: -; D gene: TRBD1; V gene: TRBV5-6; CDR3 protein: CASSLGQTGTGQETQYF; CDR3 DNA: TGTGCCAGCAGCTTGGGTCAAACCGGGACAGGGCAAGAGACCCAGTACTTC
J gene: TRBJ1-4; clone size: -; D gene: -; V gene: TRBV5-6; CDR3 protein: CASSSQGTGKLFF; CDR3 DNA: TGTGCCAGCAGCTCTCAAGGTACGGGGAAACTGTTTTTT
J gene: TRBJ2-7; clone size: -; D gene: TRBD1; V gene: TRBV10-2; CDR3 protein: CASSERGTGDYEQYF; CDR3 DNA: TGCGCCAGCAGTGAGAGGGGGACAGGGGACTACGAGCAGTACTTC
J gene: TRBJ1-2; clone size: once; D gene: -; V gene: TRBV28; CDR3 protein: CASSLIAGANIGYTF; CDR3 DNA: TGTGCCAGCAGTTTGATCGCAGGAGCCAATATCGGCTACACCTTC
J gene: TRBJ1-1; clone size: -; D gene: TRBD1; V gene: TRBV2; CDR3 protein: CASSLTGTGDTEAFF; CDR3 DNA: TGTGCCAGCAGCCTAACCGGGACAGGGGACACTGAAGCTTTCTTT
J gene: TRBJ1-1; clone size: -; D gene: -; V gene: TRBV4-3; CDR3 protein: CASSRNLMGGFAFF; CDR3 DNA: TGCGCCAGCAGCCGGAACCTAATGGGGGGGTTTGCTTTCTTT
J gene: TRBJ2-7; clone size: -; D gene: -; V gene: TRBV6-1; CDR3 protein: CASSVPAGTYEQYF; CDR3 DNA: TGTGCCAGCAGTGTCCCCGCGGGAACCTACGAGCAGTACTTC
J gene: TRBJ1-5; clone size: -; D gene: -; V gene: TRBV5-4; CDR3 protein: CASSLGQGRNQPQHF; CDR3 DNA: TGTGCCAGCAGCTTGGGCCAGGGGCGCAATCAGCCCCAGCATTTT
J gene: TRBJ2-7; clone size: -; D gene: -; V gene: TRBV7-6; CDR3 protein: CASSLGTEYEQYF; CDR3 DNA: TGTGCCAGCAGCTTAGGGACGGAATACGAGCAGTACTTC
J gene: TRBJ2-6; clone size: -; D gene: -; V gene: TRBV7-2; CDR3 protein: CASSQGGNVLTF; CDR3 DNA: TGTGCCAGCAGCCAGGGTGGCAACGTCCTGACTTTC
J gene: TRBJ1-1; clone size: -; D gene: -; V gene: TRBV6-5; CDR3 protein: CASSYHPMNTEAFF; CDR3 DNA: TGTGCCAGCAGTTACCATCCGATGAACACTGAAGCTTTCTTT
J gene: TRBJ1-5; clone size: once; D gene: -; V gene: TRBV4-3; CDR3 protein: CASSQDYLPGSNQPQHF; CDR3 DNA: TGCGCCAGCAGCCAAGATTACCTACCGGGGAGCAATCAGCCCCAGCATTTT
J gene: TRBJ2-6; clone size: -; D gene: -; V gene: TRBV7-6; CDR3 protein: CASSYWDGSGANVLTF; CDR3 DNA: TGTGCCAGCAGCTATTGGGACGGCTCTGGGGCCAACGTCCTGACTTTC
J gene: TRBJ2-5; clone size: -; D gene: -; V gene: TRBV5-1; CDR3 protein: CASSSTQETQYF; CDR3 DNA: TGCGCCAGCAGCTCGACCCAAGAGACCCAGTACTTC
J gene: TRBJ2-1; clone size: -; D gene: -; V gene: TRBV5-1; CDR3 protein: CASKAYNEQFF; CDR3 DNA: TGCGCCAGCAAAGCATACAATGAGCAGTTCTTC
J gene: TRBJ1-4; clone size: few; D gene: -; V gene: TRBV7-2; CDR3 protein: CASSQGFGLREKLFF; CDR3 DNA: TGTGCCAGCAGCCAAGGGTTTGGGTTGCGAGAAAAACTGTTTTTT
J gene: TRBJ1-2; clone size: -; D gene: -; V gene: TRBV18; CDR3 protein: CASSPAAFYGYTF; CDR3 DNA: TGTGCCAGCTCACCAGCAGCCTTCTATGGCTACACCTTC